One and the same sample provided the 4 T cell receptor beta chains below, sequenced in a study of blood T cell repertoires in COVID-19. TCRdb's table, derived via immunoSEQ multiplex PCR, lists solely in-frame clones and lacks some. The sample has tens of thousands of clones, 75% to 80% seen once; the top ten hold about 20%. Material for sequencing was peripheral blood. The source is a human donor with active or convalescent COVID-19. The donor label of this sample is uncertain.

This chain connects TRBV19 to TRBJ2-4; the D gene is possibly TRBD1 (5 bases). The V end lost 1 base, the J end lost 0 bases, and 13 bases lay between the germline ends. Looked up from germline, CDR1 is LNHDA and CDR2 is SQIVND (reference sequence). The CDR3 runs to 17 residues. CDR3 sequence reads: CASSIGARDIAKNIQYF. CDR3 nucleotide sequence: TGTGCCAGTAGTATAGGAGCCAGGGATATAGCCAAAAACATTCAGTACTTC. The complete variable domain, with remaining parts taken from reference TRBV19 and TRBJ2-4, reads DGGITQSPKYLFRKEGQNVTLSCEQNLNHDAMYWYRQDPGQGLRLIYYSQIVNDFQKGDIAEGYSVSREKKESFPLTVTSAQKNPTAFYLCASSIGARDIAKNIQYFGAGTRLSVL.

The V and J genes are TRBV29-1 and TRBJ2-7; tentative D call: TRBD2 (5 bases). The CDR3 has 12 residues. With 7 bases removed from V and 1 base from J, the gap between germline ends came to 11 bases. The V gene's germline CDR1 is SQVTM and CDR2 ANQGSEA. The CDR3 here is CSAGNLSYEQYF. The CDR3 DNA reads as TGCAGCGCCGGGAATCTTTCCTACGAGCAGTACTTC.

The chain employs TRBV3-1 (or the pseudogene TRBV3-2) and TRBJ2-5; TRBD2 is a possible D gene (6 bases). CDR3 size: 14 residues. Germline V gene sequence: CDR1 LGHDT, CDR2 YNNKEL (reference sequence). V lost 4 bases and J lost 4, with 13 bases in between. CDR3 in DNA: TGTGCCAGCAGCCGGGGCCGGGAGTTAGAGACCCAGTACTTC. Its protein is CASSRGRELETQYF.

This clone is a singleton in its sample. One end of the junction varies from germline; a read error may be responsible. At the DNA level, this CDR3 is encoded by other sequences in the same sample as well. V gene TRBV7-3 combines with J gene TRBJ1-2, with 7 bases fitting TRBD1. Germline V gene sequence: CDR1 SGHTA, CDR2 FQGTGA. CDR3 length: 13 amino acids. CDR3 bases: TGTGCTAGCAGCCCGACAGGGAACTATGGCTACACCTTC. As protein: CASSPTGNYGYTF.